This T cell receptor (beta chain) is drawn from a study of blood T cell repertoires in COVID-19. Study context: Samples representing acute and convalescent COVID-19 were sourced from the United States, Italy and Spain. The cDNA or gDNA used as material had been derived from T cells, B-cell-depleted T cells, or PBMCs.

Sequencing used immunoSEQ multiplex PCR; TCRdb keeps in-frame clones, though not all of them. Of about 300,000 clones in the sample, around 90% are singletons; the top ten hold approximately 6%. The length of the CDR3 is 14 residues. Germline assignment: CDR1 SGHDN and CDR2 FVKESK. The V and J ends lost 1 base and 4 bases respectively, with 7 bases between them. This chain links TRBV14 with TRBJ2-2, with a tentative D call TRBD2 (6 bases). The TCR comes from a woman in her thirties who had recovered from COVID-19. What was sequenced was PBMCs or T cells enriched from blood (not recorded which). Here the CDR3 reads CASSQVGGTGELFF. CDR3 bases: TGTGCCAGCAGCCAAGTGGGGGGCACCGGGGAGCTGTTTTTT.